The clone carrying this TCR beta chain showed up just a few times. A single record per CDR3 protein comes from TCRdb applying MiXCR to the RACE reads. This repertoire shows roughly 30,000 distinct CDR3 sequences, around 7.4% found once; its top ten account for about 9.8%. The CDR3 is 15 amino acids. Germline V CDR1 and CDR2: SGHTA, FQGNSA. The ends were cut back, 0 bases at V and 4 bases at J, with 12 bases in the middle. Time point indicated: healthy volunteer bleed at 2 weeks. Total RNA was isolated from whole blood that had not been fractionated. This entry comes from a study of human T cells and chemical hapten exposure.

The sequenced sample was whole blood. The TCR comes from a human donor in good health. Some clones in this sample may be carry-over from other donors' samples. This chain connects TRBV7-2 to TRBJ1-2; tentative D call: TRBD1 (5 bases). The CDR3 region is CASSLAGDGGYGYTF. CDR3 in DNA: TGTGCCAGCAGCTTAGCCGGGGATGGGGGCTATGGCTACACCTTC.